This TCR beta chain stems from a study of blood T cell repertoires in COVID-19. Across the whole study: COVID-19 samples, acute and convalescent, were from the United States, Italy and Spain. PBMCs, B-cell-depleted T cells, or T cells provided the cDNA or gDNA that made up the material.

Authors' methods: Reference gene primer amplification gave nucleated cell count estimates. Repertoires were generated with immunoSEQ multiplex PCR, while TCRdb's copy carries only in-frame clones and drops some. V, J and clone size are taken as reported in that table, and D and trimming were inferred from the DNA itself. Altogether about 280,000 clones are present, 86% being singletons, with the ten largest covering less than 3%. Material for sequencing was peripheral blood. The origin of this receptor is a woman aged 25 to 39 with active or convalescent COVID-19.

In DNA, the CDR3 is TGTGCCATCAGTGAATTAGCGGGCCCCGGAAATGAGCAGTTCTTC. Encoded protein: CAISELAGPGNEQFF. This chain links TRBV10-3 with TRBJ2-1, with TRBD2 matching over 7 bases. Germline lookup yields CDR1 ENHRY and CDR2 SYGVKD. Trimming at V came to 3 bases and at J to 7 bases, leaving 9 bases not matched to a gene. The CDR3 loop spans 15 amino acids.